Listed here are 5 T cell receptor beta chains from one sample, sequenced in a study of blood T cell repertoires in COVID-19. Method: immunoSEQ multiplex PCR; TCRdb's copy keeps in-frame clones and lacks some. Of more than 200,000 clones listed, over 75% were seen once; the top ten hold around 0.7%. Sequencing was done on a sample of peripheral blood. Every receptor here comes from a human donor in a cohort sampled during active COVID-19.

Here the CDR3 DNA reads TGTGCCAGCAGCGTAGCTGCGGGAGGGCCTTGGTACGAGCAGTACTTC. Translating it yields CASSVAAGGPWYEQYF. The chain recombines TRBV9 with TRBJ2-7; 9 bases map to TRBD2. The CDR3 has 16 residues. V shed 0 bases and J 4 bases; nucleotides not matched to a gene: 8. Germline V gives CDR1 SGDLS, CDR2 YYNGEE.

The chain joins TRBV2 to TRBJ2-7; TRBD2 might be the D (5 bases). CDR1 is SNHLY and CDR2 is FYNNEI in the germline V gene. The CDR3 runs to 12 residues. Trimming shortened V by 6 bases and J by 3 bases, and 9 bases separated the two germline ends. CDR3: CASSGADYEQYF. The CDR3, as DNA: TGTGCCAGCAGCGGAGCGGACTACGAGCAGTACTTC.

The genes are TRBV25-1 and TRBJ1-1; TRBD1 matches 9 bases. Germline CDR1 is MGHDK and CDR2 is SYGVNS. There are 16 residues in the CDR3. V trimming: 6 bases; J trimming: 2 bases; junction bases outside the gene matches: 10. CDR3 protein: CASRKGGQGPNTEAFF. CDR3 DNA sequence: TGTGCCAGCAGGAAGGGGGGACAGGGTCCCAACACTGAAGCTTTCTTT.

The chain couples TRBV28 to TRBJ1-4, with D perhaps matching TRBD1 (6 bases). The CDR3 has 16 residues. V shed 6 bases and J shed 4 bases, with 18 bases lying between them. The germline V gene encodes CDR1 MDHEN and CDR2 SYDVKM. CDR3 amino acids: CASRTFQGLDNEKLFF. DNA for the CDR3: TGTGCCAGCAGGACTTTCCAGGGGCTTGATAATGAAAAACTGTTTTTT. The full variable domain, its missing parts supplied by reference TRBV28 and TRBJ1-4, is DVKVTQSSRYLVKRTGEKVFLECVQDMDHENMFWYRQDPGLGLRLIYFSYDVKMKEKGDIPEGYSVSREKKERFSLILESASTNQTSMYLCASRTFQGLDNEKLFFGSGTQLSVL.

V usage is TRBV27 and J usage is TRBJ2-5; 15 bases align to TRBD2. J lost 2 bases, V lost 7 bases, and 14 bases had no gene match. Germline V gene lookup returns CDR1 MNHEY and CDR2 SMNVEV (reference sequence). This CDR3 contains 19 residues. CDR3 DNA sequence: TGTGCCAGCAAGCGGTCCTGGACTAGCGGGGGGGCTGGACAAGAGACCCAGTACTTC. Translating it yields CASKRSWTSGGAGQETQYF.